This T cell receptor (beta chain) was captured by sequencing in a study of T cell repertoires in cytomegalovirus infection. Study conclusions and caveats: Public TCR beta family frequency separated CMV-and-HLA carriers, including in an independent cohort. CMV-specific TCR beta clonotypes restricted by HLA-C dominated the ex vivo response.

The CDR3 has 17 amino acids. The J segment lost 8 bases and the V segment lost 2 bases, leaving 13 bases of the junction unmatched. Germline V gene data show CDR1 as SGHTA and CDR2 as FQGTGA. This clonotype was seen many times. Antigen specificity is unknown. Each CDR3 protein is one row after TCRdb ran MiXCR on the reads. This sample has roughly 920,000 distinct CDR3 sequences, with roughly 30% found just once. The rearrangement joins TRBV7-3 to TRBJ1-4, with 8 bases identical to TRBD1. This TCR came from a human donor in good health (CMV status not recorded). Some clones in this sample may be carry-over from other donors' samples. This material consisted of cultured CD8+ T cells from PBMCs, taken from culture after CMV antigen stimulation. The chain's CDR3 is CASSLGFRGDRSEKLFF. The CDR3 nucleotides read TGTGCCAGCAGCTTAGGGTTTCGGGGGGACAGGAGCGAAAAACTGTTTTTT. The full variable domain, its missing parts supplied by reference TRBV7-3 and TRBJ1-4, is GAGVSQTPSNKVTEKGKYVELRCDPISGHTALYWYRQSLGQGPEFLIYFQGTGAADDSGLPNDRFFAVRPEGSVSTLKIQRTERGDSAVYLCASSLGFRGDRSEKLFFGSGTQLSVL.